Listed here are 3 T cell receptor beta chains from one sample, sequenced in a study of regulatory T cells in long-lasting Graves disease. Sequencing libraries for TCR beta were prepared with iRepertoire HTBI primers and Arm-PCR of CDR3 regions. TCRdb used MiXCR to reprocess the multiplex PCR reads, holding one entry per CDR3 protein. The table records around 400,000 distinct CDR3 sequences, roughly a fifth of them present only once. Specified time point: persistent/refractory GD, antithyroid drugs over 5 years with positive TRAb. Following extraction of RNA from PBMCs, that RNA was used to make the TCR library. The sequencing here drew on peripheral blood mononuclear cells (PBMCs), taken when the disease was refractory, from a patient treated with antithyroid drugs. The receptors stem from a female donor with Graves disease.

This clonotype has just a few counts. The rearrangement uses TRBV19 and TRBJ1-2; no clear D gene. Germline lookup yields CDR1 LNHDA and CDR2 SQIVND (reference sequence). CDR3 size: 13 residues. Deletions cut 8 bases from V and 5 bases from J, with 15 bases between. In DNA form, the CDR3 reads TGTGCCAGTTCGGGCCTTAGAGGGTATGGCTACACCTTC. Translated: CASSGLRGYGYTF.

This clonotype has more than one count but fewer than ten. Possible read error: a much larger clone is one base away. V is TRBV2 and J is TRBJ2-7, with D maybe TRBD2 (6 bases). The CDR3 consists of 16 residues. Germline V gene data show CDR1 as SNHLY and CDR2 as FYNNEI. Between the trimmed V and J ends, which lost 6 bases and 2 bases, there was a span of 20 bases. CDR3 residues: CASSGGLAVNAYEQYF. The CDR3 DNA sequence: TGTGCCAGCAGCGGGGGTTTGGCAGTGAACGCCTACGAGCAGTACTTC.

At least ten counts were recorded for this clonotype. V is TRBV6-1 and J is TRBJ2-7; the D call may be TRBD1 or TRBD2 (6 bases each). The V end lost 6 bases, the J end lost 3 bases, and 18 bases lay between the germline ends. The CDR3 has 15 residues. Germline values: CDR1 MNHNS, CDR2 SASEGT. The CDR3 region has the DNA TGTGCCAGCAGCGGAGGGGGTAGGGCGGGCTACGAGCAGTACTTC. It is translated as CASSGGGRAGYEQYF.